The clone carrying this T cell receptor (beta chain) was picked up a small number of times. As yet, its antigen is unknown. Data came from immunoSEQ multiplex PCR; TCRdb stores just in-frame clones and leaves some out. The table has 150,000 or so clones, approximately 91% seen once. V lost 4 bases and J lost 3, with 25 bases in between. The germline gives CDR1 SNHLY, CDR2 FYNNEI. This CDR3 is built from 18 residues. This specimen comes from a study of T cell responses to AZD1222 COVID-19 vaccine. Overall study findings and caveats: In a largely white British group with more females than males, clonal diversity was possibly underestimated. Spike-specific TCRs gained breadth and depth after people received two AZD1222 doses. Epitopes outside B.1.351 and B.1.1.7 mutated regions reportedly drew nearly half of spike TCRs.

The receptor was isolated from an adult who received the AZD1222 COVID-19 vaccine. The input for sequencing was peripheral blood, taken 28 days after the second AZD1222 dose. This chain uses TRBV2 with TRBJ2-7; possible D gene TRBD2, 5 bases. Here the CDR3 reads CASSGDYSSAQIFYEQYF. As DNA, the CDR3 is TGTGCCAGCAGTGGAGACTATTCCTCGGCACAGATTTTCTACGAGCAGTACTTC.